The entry below describes one T cell receptor beta chain. Its antigen is unknown. All of the isolated RNA was reverse transcribed, so expressed TCRB transcripts were sequenced. Data came from immunoSEQ multiplex PCR; TCRdb stores just in-frame clones and leaves some out. In the table there are approximately 260,000 clones, roughly 25% of which are singletons. Germline CDR1 is SEHNR and CDR2 is FQNEAQ (reference sequence). This CDR3 spans 13 amino acids. V was clipped by 5 bases and J by 7 bases; unmatched bases: 6. This entry is derived from a study of beta chain features in type 1 diabetes. Study background: The samples had approximately 110 million sorted cells examined in all. Study outcomes and limitations: People with Type 1 diabetes carried modestly yet significantly shorter TCRB CDR3s in all four CD4+ subsets. Comparison showed that naive, central memory and Treg TCRB repertoires appeared more similar among patients than among healthy donors. Insertions at VDJ junctions were less frequent in type 1 diabetes patients. These patients also deleted more nucleotides at the same junctions. Researchers caution that PCR might favor shorter templates, equally among patients and controls.

The sequenced sample was naive CD4+ T cells from blood. The chain recombines TRBV7-9 with TRBJ1-2; 8 bases fit TRBD1. This sequence originates from a woman under 40 with type 1 diabetes. Here the CDR3 reads CASSADRVRGYTF. The CDR3 nucleotides read TGTGCCAGCAGCGCGGACAGGGTACGTGGCTACACCTTC.